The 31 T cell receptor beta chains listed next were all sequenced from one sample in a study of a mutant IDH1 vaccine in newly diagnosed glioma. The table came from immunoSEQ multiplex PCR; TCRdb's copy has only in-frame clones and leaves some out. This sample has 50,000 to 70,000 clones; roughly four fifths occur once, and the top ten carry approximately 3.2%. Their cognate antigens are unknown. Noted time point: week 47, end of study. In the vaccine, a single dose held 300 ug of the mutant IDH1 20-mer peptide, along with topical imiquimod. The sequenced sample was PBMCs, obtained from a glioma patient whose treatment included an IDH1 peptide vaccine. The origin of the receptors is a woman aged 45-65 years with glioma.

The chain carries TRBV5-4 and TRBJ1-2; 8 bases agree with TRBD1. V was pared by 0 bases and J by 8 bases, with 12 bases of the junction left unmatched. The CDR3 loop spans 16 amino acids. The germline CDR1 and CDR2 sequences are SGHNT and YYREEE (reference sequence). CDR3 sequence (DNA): TGTGCCAGCAGCTTGGGGATGGACAGGGACGGCCTGGGCTACACCTTC. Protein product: CASSLGMDRDGLGYTF.

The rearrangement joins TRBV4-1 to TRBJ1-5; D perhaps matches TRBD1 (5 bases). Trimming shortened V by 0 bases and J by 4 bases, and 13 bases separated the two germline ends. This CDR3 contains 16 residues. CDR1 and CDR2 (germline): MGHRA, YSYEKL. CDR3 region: CASSQESIGGNQPQHF. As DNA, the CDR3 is TGCGCCAGCAGCCAAGAAAGTATCGGGGGGAATCAGCCCCAGCATTTT.

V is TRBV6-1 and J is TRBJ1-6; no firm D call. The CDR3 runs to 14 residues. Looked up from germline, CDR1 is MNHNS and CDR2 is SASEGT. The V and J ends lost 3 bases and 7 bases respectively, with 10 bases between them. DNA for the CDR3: TGTGCCAGCAGTGAGGCGGCATGGAATTCACCCCTCCACTTT. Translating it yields CASSEAAWNSPLHF.

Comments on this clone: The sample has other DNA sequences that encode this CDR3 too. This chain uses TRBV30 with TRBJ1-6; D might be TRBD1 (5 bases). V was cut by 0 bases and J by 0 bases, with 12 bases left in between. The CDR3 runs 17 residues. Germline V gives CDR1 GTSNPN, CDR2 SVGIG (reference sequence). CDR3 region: CAWSVMPGNSYNSPLHF. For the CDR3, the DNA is TGTGCCTGGAGTGTAATGCCAGGGAACTCCTATAATTCACCCCTCCACTTT.

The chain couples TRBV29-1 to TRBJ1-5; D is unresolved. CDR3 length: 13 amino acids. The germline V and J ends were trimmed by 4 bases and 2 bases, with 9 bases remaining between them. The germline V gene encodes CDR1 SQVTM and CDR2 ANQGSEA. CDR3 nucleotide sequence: TGCAGCGTTGGAGGGCAGGGCAATCAGCCCCAGCATTTT. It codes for CSVGGQGNQPQHF.

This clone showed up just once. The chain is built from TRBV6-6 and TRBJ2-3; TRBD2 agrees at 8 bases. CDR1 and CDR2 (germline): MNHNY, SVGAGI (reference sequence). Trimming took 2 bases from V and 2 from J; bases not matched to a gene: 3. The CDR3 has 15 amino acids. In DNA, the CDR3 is TGTGCCAGCAGTTACCAAGCGGGAGACACAGATACGCAGTATTTT. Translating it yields CASSYQAGDTDTQYF.

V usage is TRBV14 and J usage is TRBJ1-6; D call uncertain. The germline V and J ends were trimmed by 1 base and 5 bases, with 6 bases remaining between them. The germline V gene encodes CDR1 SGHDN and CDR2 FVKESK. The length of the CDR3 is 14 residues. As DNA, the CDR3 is TGTGCCAGCAGCCAAGTTACCGATAATTCACCCCTCCACTTT. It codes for CASSQVTDNSPLHF.

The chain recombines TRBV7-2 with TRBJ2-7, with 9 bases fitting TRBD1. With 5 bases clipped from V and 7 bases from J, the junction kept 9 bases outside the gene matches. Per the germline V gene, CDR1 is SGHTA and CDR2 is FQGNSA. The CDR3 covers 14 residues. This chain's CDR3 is CASSQGQGPLEQYF. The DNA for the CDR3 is TGTGCCAGCAGCCAAGGACAGGGGCCCCTAGAGCAGTACTTC.

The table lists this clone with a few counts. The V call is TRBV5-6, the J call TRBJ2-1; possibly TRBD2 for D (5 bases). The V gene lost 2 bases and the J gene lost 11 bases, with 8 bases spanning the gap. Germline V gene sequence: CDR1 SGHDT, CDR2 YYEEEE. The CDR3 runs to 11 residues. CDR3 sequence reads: CASSFGEKQFF. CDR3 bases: TGTGCCAGCAGCTTCGGGGAGAAGCAGTTCTTC.

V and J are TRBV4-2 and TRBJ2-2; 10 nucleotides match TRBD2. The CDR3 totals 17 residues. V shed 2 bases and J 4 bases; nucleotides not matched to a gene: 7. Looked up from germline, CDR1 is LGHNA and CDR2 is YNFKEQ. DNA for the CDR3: TGTGCCAGCAGCCAATCCAGCGGGGGGGCGAGCACCGGGGAGCTGTTTTTT. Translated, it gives CASSQSSGGASTGELFF.

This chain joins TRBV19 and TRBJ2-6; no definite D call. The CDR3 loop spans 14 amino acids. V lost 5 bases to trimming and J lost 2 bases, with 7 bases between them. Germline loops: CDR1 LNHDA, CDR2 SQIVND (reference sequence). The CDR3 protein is CASSPVTGANVLTF. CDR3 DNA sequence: TGTGCCAGTAGTCCGGTAACTGGGGCCAACGTCCTGACTTTC. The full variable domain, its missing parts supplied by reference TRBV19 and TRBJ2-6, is DGGITQSPKYLFRKEGQNVTLSCEQNLNHDAMYWYRQDPGQGLRLIYYSQIVNDFQKGDIAEGYSVSREKKESFPLTVTSAQKNPTAFYLCASSPVTGANVLTFGAGSRLTVL.

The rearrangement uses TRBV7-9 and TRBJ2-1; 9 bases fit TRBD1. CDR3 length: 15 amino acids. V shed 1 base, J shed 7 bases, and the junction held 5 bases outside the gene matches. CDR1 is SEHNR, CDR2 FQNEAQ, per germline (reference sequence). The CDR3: CASSLGGQGENEQFF. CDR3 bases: TGTGCCAGCAGCTTAGGGGGACAGGGTGAGAATGAGCAGTTCTTC.

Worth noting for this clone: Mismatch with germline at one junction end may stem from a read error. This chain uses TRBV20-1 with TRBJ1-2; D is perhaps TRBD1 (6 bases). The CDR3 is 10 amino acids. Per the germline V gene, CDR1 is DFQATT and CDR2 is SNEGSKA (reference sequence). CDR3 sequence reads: CSARDQGLHF. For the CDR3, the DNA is TGCAGTGCTAGAGATCAGGGGTTACATTTC.

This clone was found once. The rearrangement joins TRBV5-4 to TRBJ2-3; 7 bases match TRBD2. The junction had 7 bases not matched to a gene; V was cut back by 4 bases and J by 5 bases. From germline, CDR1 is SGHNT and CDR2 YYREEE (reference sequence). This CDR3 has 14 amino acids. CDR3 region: CASSLTSSGDTQYF. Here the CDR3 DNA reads TGTGCCAGCAGCCTGACTAGCAGCGGAGATACGCAGTATTTT.

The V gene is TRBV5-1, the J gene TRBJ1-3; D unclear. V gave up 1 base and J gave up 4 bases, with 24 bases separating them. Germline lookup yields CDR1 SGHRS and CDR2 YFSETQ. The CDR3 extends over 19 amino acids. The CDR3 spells CASSLFSLDSILSGNTIYF. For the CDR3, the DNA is TGCGCCAGCAGCTTGTTTTCCCTCGACTCTATACTCTCGGGAAACACCATATATTTT.

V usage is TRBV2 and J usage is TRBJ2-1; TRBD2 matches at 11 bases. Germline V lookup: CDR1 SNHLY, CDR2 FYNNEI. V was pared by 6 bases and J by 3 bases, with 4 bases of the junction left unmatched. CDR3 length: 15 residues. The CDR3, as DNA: TGTGCCAGCAGGGGGACTAGCGGCAACTACAATGAGCAGTTCTTC. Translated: CASRGTSGNYNEQFF. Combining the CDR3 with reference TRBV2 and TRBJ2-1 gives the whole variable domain EPEVTQTPSHQVTQMGQEVILRCVPISNHLYFYWYRQILGQKVEFLVSFYNNEISEKSEIFDDQFSVERPDGSNFTLKIRSTKLEDSAMYFCASRGTSGNYNEQFFGPGTRLTVL.

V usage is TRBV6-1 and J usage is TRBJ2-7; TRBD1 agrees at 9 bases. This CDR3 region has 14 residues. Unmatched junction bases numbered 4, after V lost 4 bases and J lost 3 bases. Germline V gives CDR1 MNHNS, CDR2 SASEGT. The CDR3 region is CASSGDRVDYEQYF. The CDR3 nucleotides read TGTGCCAGCAGTGGGGACAGGGTGGACTACGAGCAGTACTTC.

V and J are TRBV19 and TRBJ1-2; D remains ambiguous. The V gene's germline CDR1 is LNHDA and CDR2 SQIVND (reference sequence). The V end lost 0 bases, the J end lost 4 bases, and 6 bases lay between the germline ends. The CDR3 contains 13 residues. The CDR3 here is CASSIESSYGYTF. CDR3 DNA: TGTGCCAGTAGTATAGAATCCAGCTATGGCTACACCTTC.

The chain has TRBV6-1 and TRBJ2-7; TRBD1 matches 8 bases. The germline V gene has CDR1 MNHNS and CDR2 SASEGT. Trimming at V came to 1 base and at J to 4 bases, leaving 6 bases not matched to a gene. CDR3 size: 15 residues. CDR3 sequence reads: CASSEGGTGGYEQYF. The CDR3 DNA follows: TGTGCCAGCAGTGAAGGCGGGACAGGTGGTTACGAGCAGTACTTC.

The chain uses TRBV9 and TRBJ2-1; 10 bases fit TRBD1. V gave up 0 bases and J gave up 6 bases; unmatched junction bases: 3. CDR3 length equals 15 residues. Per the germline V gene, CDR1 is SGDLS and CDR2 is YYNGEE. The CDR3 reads CASSVGGTGVNEQFF. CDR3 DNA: TGTGCCAGCAGCGTAGGTGGGACAGGGGTCAATGAGCAGTTCTTC.

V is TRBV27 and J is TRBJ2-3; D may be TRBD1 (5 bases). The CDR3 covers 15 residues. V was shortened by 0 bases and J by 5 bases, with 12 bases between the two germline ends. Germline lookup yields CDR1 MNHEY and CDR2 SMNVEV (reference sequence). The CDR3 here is CASSLSYQGVDTQYF. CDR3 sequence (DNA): TGTGCCAGCAGTTTATCCTACCAAGGGGTAGATACGCAGTATTTT.

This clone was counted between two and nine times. CDR3 coding DNA: TGCGCCAGCAGCTTAAGCGAGCAGTACTTC. Protein sequence: CASSLSEQYF. The chain employs TRBV5-1 and TRBJ2-7, with unresolved D. The ends were cut back, 2 bases at V and 6 bases at J, with 3 bases in the middle. There are 10 residues in the CDR3. CDR1 SGHRS and CDR2 YFSETQ come from the germline V gene.

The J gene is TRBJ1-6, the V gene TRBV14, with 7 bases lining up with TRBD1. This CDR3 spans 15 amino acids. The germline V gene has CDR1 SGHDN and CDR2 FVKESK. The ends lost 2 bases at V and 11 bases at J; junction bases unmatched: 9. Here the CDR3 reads CASSQHTGTVTPLHF. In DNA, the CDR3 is TGTGCCAGCAGCCAACACACCGGGACAGTAACACCCCTCCACTTT.

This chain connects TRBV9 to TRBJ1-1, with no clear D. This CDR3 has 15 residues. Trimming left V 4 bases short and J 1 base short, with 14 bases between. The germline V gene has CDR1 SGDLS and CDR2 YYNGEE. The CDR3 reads CASSPPAAKNTEAFF. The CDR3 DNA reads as TGTGCCAGCAGCCCCCCAGCAGCGAAGAACACTGAAGCTTTCTTT.

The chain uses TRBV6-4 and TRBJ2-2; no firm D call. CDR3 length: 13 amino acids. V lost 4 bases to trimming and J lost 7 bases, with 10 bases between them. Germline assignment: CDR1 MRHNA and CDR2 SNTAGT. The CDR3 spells CASSVTGGGELFF. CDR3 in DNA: TGTGCCAGCAGTGTAACTGGCGGCGGGGAGCTGTTTTTT.

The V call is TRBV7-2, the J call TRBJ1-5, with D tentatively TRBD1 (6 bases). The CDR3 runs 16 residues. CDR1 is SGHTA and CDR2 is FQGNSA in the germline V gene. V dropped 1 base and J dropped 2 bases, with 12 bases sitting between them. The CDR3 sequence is CASSLVGAMGNQPQHF. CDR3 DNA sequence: TGTGCCAGCAGCTTAGTGGGGGCCATGGGCAATCAGCCCCAGCATTTT.

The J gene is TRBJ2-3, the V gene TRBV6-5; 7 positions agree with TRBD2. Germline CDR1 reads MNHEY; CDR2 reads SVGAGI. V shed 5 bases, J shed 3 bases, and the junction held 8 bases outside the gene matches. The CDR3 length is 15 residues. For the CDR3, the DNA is TGTGCCAGCAGTAAGCGGGGTGGGATGACAGATACGCAGTATTTT. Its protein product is CASSKRGGMTDTQYF.

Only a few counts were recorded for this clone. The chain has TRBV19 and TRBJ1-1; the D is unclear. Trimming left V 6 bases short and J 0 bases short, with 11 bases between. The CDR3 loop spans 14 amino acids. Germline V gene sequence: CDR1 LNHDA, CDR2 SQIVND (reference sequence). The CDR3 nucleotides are TGTGCCAGTAGGTCCGGACGGATGAACACTGAAGCTTTCTTT. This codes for CASRSGRMNTEAFF.

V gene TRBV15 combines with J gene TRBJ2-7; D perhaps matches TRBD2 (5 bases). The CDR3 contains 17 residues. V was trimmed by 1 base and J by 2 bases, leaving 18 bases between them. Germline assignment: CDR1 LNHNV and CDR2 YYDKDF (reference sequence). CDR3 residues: CATSRVFGEGFAYEQYF. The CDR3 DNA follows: TGTGCCACCAGCAGAGTATTCGGCGAGGGCTTCGCCTACGAGCAGTACTTC.

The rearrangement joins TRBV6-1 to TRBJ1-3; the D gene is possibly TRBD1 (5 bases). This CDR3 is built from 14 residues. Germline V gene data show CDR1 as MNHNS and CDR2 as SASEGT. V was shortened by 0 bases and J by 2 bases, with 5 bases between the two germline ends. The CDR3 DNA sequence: TGTGCCAGCAGTGAAGCGGGGGCTGGAAACACCATATATTTT. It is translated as CASSEAGAGNTIYF.

The CDR3 loop is CATQRGAGTDTQYF. Written as DNA, the CDR3 is TGTGCCACCCAGAGGGGGGCCGGCACAGATACGCAGTATTTT. The V call is TRBV6-5, the J call TRBJ2-3; the D call may be TRBD1 or TRBD2 (6 bases each). The germline gives CDR1 MNHEY, CDR2 SVGAGI. The CDR3 has 14 residues. V lost 10 bases and J 1 base, leaving 15 bases between the germline ends.